This T cell receptor beta chain was obtained from a study of cytomegalovirus exposure and HLA in healthy donors. Study-level findings and limits: With later analysis, a missense DCLRE1C variant became linked to TCR beta V- and J-gene trimming. In an earlier analysis, about 90% or about 30%: the productive usage of most TCR beta V segments.

It was with 60 Vbeta and 13 Jbeta primers that the PCR ran. TCRdb's copy holds only in-frame clones and misses some; the assay was immunoSEQ multiplex PCR. This table holds about 92,000 clones, approximately 80% found once. In its sample, this clone was seen a few times. Its antigen is undetermined. The CDR3 covers 14 residues. The germline gives CDR1 SEHNR, CDR2 FQNEAQ (reference sequence). V was pared by 5 bases and J by 2 bases, with 12 bases between. The chain uses TRBV7-9 and TRBJ1-2, with D possibly TRBD1 on 5 matching bases. Input material: PBMCs. The clonotype was recovered from a man younger than 35 in good health and CMV-seronegative. The CDR3 loop reads CASSPPGINYGYTF. CDR3 in DNA: TGTGCCAGCAGCCCTCCAGGGATAAACTATGGCTACACCTTC.